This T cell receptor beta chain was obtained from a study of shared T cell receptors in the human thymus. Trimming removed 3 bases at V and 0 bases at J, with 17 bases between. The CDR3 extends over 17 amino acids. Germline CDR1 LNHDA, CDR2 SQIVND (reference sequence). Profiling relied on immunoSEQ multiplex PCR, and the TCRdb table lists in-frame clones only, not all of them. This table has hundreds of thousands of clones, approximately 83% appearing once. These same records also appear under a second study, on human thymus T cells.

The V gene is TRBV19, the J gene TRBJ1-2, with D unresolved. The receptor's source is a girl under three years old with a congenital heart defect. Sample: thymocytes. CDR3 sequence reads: CASSMAGFGVPNYGYTF. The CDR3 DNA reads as TGTGCCAGTAGTATGGCGGGATTTGGGGTACCTAACTATGGCTACACCTTC.